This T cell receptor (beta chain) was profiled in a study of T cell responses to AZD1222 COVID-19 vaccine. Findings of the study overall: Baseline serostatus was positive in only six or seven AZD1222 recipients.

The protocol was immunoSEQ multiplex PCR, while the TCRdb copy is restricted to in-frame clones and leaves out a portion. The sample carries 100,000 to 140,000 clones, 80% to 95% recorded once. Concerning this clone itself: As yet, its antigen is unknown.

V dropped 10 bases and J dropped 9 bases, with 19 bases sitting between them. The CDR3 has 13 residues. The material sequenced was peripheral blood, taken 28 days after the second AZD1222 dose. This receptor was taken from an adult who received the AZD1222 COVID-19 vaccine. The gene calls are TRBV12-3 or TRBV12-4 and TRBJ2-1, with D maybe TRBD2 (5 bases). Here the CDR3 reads CATQNSLAGEQFF. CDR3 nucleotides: TGTGCCACTCAAAACAGCCTAGCTGGTGAGCAGTTCTTC.